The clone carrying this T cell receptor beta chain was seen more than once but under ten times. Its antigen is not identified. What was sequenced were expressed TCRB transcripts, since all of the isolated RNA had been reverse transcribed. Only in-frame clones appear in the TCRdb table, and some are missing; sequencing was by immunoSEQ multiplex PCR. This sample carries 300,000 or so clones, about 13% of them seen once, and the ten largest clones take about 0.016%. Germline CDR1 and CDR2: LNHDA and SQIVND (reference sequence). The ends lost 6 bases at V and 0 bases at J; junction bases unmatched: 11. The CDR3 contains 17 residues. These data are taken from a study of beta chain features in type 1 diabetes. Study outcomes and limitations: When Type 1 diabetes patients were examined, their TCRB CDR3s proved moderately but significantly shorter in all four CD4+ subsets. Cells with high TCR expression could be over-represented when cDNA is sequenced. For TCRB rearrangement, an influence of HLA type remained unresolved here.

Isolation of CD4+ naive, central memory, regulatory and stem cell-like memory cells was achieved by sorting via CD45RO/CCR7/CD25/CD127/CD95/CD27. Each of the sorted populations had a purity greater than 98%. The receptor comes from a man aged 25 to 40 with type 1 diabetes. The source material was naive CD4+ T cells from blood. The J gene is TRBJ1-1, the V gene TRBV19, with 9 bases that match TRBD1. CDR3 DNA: TGTGCCAGTAGATTAACCGGGACAGGGCACATGAACACTGAAGCTTTCTTT. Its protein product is CASRLTGTGHMNTEAFF.